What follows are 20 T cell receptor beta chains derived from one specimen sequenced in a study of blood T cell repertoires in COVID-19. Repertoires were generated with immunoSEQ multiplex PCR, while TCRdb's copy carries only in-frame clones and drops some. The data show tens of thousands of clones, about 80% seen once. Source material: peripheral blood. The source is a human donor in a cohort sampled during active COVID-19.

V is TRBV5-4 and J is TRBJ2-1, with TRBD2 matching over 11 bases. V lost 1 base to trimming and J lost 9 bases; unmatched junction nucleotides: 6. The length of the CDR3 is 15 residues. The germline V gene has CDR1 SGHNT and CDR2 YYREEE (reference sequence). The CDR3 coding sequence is TGTGCCAGCAGCTTGACTAGCGGGAGAGGCAGTGAGCAGTTCTTC. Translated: CASSLTSGRGSEQFF.

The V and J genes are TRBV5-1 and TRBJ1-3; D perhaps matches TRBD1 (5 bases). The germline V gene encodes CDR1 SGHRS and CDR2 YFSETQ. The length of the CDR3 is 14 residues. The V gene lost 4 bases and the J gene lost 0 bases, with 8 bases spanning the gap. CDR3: CASSRDSSGNTIYF. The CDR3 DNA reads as TGCGCCAGCAGCCGCGACAGCTCTGGAAACACCATATATTTT. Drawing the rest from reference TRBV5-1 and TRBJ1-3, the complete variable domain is KAGVTQTPRYLIKTRGQQVTLSCSPISGHRSVSWYQQTPGQGLQFLFEYFSETQRNKGNFPGRFSGRQFSNSRSEMNVSTLELGDSALYLCASSRDSSGNTIYFGEGSWLTVV.

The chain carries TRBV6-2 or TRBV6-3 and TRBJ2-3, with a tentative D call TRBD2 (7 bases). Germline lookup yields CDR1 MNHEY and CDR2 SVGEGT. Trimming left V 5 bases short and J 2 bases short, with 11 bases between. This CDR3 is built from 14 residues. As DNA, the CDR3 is TGTGCCAGCAGTGCGGGGGCGGACACAGATACGCAGTATTTT. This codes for CASSAGADTDTQYF.

CDR3 region: CASSYAAGAVNTDTQYF. The CDR3 bases are TGTGCCAGCAGTTATGCGGCGGGGGCCGTCAACACAGATACGCAGTATTTT. This chain connects TRBV6-2 or TRBV6-3 to TRBJ2-3, with D perhaps matching TRBD2 (7 bases). The ends were cut back, 3 bases at V and 2 bases at J, with 18 bases in the middle. The germline CDR1 and CDR2 sequences are MNHEY and SVGEGT. The CDR3 has 17 residues.

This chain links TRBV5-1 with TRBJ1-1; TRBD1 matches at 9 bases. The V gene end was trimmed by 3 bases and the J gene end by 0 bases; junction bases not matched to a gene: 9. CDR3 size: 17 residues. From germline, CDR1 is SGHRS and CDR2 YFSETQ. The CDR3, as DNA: TGCGCCAGCAGCTCACAGGGGGCTGGTTTTATGAACACTGAAGCTTTCTTT. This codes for CASSSQGAGFMNTEAFF.

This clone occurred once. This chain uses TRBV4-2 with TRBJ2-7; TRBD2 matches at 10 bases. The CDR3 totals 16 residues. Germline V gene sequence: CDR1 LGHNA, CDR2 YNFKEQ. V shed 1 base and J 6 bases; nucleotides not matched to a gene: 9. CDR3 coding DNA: TGTGCCAGCAGCCAAGTTCGAGCGGGAGGGCCCGGCGAGCAGTACTTC. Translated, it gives CASSQVRAGGPGEQYF.

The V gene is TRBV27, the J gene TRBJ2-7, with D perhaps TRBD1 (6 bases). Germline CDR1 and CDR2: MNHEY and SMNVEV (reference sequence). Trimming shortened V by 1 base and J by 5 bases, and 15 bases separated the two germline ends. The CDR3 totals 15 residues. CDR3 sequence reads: CASSLYQQGLNEQYF. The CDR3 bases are TGTGCCAGCAGTTTATATCAACAGGGATTAAACGAGCAGTACTTC.

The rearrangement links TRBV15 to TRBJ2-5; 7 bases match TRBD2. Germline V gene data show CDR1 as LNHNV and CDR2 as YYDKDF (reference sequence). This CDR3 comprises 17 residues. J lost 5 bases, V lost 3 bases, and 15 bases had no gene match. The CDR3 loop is CATSSARDYRNRETQYF. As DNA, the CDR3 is TGTGCCACCAGCAGTGCCCGGGACTACCGGAATAGGGAGACCCAGTACTTC.

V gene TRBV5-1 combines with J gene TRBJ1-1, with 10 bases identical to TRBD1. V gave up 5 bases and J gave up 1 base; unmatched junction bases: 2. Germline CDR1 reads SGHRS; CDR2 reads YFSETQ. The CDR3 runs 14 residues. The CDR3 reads CASRTGGTNTEAFF. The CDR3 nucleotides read TGCGCCAGCAGGACAGGGGGCACGAACACTGAAGCTTTCTTT.

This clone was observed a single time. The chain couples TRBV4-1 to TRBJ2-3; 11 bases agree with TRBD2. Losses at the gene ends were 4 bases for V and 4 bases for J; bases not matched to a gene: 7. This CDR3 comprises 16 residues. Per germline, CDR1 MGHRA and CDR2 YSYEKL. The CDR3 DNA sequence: TGCGCCAGCAGCCCCGGGGGACTAGCGGCCCCAGATACGCAGTATTTT. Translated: CASSPGGLAAPDTQYF.

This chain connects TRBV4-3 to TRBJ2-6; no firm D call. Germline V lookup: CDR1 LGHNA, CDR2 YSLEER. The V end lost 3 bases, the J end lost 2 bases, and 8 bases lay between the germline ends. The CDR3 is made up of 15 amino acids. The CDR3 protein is CASSQGQAGANVLTF. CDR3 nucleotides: TGCGCCAGCAGCCAGGGCCAAGCTGGGGCCAACGTCCTGACTTTC.

In DNA, the CDR3 is TGTGCCAGCAGTCACGGGACTAGCGGGGGCCGTACCGGGGAGCTGTTTTTT. Residues: CASSHGTSGGRTGELFF. The chain links TRBV6-6 to TRBJ2-2, with 14 bases lining up with TRBD2. Trimming cost V 5 bases and J 5 bases; bases outside gene matches: 7. Germline loops: CDR1 MNHNY, CDR2 SVGAGI (reference sequence). The CDR3 is 17 amino acids.

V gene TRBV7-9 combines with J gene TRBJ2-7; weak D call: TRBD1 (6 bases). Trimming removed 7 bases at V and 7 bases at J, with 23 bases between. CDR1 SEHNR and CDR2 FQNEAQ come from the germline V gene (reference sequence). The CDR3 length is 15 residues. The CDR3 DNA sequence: TGTGCCAGCACCACTGACCCCAGGGGCCTCGGAGAGCAGTACTTC. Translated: CASTTDPRGLGEQYF.

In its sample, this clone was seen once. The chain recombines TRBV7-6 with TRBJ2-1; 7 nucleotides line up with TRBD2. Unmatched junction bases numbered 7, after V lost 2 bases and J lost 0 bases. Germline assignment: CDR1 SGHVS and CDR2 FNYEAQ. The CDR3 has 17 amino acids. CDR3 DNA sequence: TGTGCCAGCAGCTTAAGTCCGGGGGGAAGCTCCTACAATGAGCAGTTCTTC. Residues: CASSLSPGGSSYNEQFF.

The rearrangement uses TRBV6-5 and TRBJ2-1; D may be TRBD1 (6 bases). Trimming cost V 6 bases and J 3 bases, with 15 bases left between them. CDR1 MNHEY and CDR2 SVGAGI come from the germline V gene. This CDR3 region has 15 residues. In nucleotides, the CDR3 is TGTGCCAGCAGGCCCCAGGGACACTTCTACAATGAGCAGTTCTTC. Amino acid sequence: CASRPQGHFYNEQFF.

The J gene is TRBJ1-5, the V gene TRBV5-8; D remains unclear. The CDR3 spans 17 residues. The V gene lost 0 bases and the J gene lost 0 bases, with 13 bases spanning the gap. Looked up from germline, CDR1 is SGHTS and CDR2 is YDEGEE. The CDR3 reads CASSLVQSPYSNQPQHF. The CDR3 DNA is TGTGCCAGCAGCTTGGTACAGAGCCCTTATAGCAATCAGCCCCAGCATTTT.

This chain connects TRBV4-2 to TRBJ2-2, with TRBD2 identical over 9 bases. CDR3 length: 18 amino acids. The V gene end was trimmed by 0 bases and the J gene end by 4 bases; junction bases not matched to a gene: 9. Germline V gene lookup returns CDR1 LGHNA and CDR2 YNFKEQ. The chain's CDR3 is CASSQDDWGAGGTGELFF. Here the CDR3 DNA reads TGTGCCAGCAGCCAAGACGATTGGGGAGCGGGAGGCACCGGGGAGCTGTTTTTT.

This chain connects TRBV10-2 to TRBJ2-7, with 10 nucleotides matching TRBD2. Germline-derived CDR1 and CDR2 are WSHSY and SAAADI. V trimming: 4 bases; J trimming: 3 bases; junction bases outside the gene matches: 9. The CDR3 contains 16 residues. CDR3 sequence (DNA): TGCGCCAGCAGTGGGCCGGGAAGCGGGAGGGTCTACGAGCAGTACTTC. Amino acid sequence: CASSGPGSGRVYEQYF.

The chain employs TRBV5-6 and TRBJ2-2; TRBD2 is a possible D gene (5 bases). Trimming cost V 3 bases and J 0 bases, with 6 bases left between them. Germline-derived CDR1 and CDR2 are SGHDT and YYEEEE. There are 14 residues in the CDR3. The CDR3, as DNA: TGTGCCAGCAGCTGGGGAGCGAACACCGGGGAGCTGTTTTTT. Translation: CASSWGANTGELFF.

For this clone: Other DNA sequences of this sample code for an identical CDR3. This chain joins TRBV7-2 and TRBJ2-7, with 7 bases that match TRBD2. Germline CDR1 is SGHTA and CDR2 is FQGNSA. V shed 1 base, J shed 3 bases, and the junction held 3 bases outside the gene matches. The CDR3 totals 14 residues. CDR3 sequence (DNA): TGTGCCAGCAGCTTAGACGGGGGGTTCTACGAGCAGTACTTC. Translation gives CASSLDGGFYEQYF.